What follows describes a single T cell receptor beta chain. The antigen remains unidentified. The CDR3 length is 14 residues. The trim removed 7 bases at V and 4 bases at J, leaving 7 bases unmatched. Germline V lookup: CDR1 LNHDA, CDR2 SQIVND (reference sequence). The data belong to a study of cytomegalovirus exposure and HLA in healthy donors. Study conclusions and caveats: For most TCR beta V segments, an earlier analysis put the productive rate at about 87% or about 30% of the time.

13 Jbeta primers and 60 Vbeta primers were used for the PCR. Produced via immunoSEQ multiplex PCR; TCRdb's table is partial and in-frame only. Recorded here are 200,000 to 250,000 clones; the top ten clones represent roughly 1.1%. This TCR was recovered from a girl aged 2 to 10 in good health and CMV-seropositive. Sequencing was carried out using PBMCs. The chain is built from TRBV19 and TRBJ2-1, with 7 positions matching TRBD2. CDR3 residues: CASKRLAAYNEQFF. In nucleotides, the CDR3 is TGTGCCAGTAAGCGCCTAGCGGCTTACAATGAGCAGTTCTTC.